This T cell receptor beta chain is drawn from a study of vaccination effects on CD4 cells after COVID-19. Study at large: All study participants received two doses of BNT162b2 or mRNA-1273 vaccine.

Method: immunoSEQ multiplex PCR; TCRdb's copy keeps in-frame clones and lacks some. The sample holds about 73,000 clones, approximately 72% seen once. The CDR3 runs to 16 residues. The trim removed 4 bases at V and 6 bases at J, leaving 11 bases unmatched. Germline-derived CDR1 and CDR2 are KGHDR and SFDVKD. Antigen-specific CD4+ T cells were first expanded with viral peptide pools by the ViraFEST assay and only then sequenced. The culture ran for nine to eleven days, and then CD4+ T cells were isolated. In the vaccine recipients, nucleocapsid antibodies were negative and there was no prior SARS-CoV-2 infection. On this clone itself: Antigen specificity is unknown.

The input for sequencing was CD4+ T cells from PBMCs cultured with HCoV-NL63 spike peptides, taken before COVID-19 vaccination. This sequence joins TRBV24-1 and TRBJ2-3, with 8 bases identical to TRBD1. The receptor comes from a human donor who received a COVID-19 vaccine. This chain's CDR3 is CATSDRTDRAADTQYF. In DNA, the CDR3 is TGTGCCACCAGTGACCGAACGGACAGGGCGGCGGATACGCAGTATTTT.